A selection of T cell receptor beta chains follows, all from one sample in a study of T-cell reconstitution after alpha-beta-depleted transplantation in children. MiXCR, run by TCRdb on the PCR reads, gives a single entry per CDR3 protein. Among about a million distinct CDR3 sequences, roughly 29% were seen once, and the ten largest hold roughly 30%. Sequencing was performed on PBMCs, mostly from graft donor cells, taken 360 days after TCRalphabeta/CD19-depleted stem cell transplant. Every receptor here comes from a boy under two years old who had a stem cell transplant for SCID, so the T cells may come from the graft donor. CDR3s include the opening cysteine and the closing phenylalanine or tryptophan. The order of the fields is J gene, V gene, D gene, clone size, CDR3 DNA, CDR3 protein. D genes are given only for firm matches. Some rows have no size entry. The others give once, few or many, or a class for an expanded clone.

>TRBJ2-3|TRBV7-2|TRBD1|NA
TGTGCCAGCAGCAGGGACAGGGACACAGATACGCAGTATTTT
CASSRDRDTDTQYF
>TRBJ2-5|TRBV7-9|NA|few
TGTGCCAGCAGCCGCCTGTCGGGAAATCAAGAGACCCAGTACTTC
CASSRLSGNQETQYF
>TRBJ2-5|TRBV20-1|NA|NA
TGCAGTGCTAGCTGGGTGCTAGAAGAGACCCAGTACTTC
CSASWVLEETQYF
>TRBJ2-4|TRBV7-8|TRBD2|NA
TGTGCCAGCAGCTTATGGGGACTAGCATCCAAAAACATTCAGTACTTC
CASSLWGLASKNIQYF
>TRBJ2-1|TRBV5-1|NA|few
TGCGCCAGCAGCTTGGCGTCGACCCGACCGGGAAGGGAGCAGTTCTTC
CASSLASTRPGREQFF
>TRBJ2-5|TRBV10-3|NA|few
TGTGCCATCAGTGTACGGCAAGGACCCCAAGAGACCCAGTACTTC
CAISVRQGPQETQYF
>TRBJ2-1|TRBV12-5|TRBD2|NA
TGTGCTAGTGCACCCCCGGCTAGCGGGGTGTACAATGAGCAGTTCTTC
CASAPPASGVYNEQFF
>TRBJ2-7|TRBV11-2|NA|many
TGTGCCAGCAGCCTTCGACTAGGCGAGCAGTACTTC
CASSLRLGEQYF
>TRBJ2-7|TRBV6-1|TRBD2|few
TGTGCCAGCAGCCCTCGGGGAGGGCGGTCCTACGAGCAGTACTTC
CASSPRGGRSYEQYF
>TRBJ1-2|TRBV27|TRBD1|NA
TGTGCCAGCAGCCAGACAGGGGAAAACTATGGCTACACCTTC
CASSQTGENYGYTF
>TRBJ2-3|TRBV7-4|TRBD2|NA
TGTGCCAGCGGGATTAGCGGGTCCGCCTCTAGCACAGATACGCAGTATTTT
CASGISGSASSTDTQYF
>TRBJ2-1|TRBV3-1|TRBD2|few
TGTGCCAGCAGTTCATCGGGACTAGCGGGGGGGAGCTCCTACAATGAGCAGTTCTTC
CASSSSGLAGGSSYNEQFF
>TRBJ2-5|TRBV19|TRBD1|NA
TGTGCCAGTAGTGCCAACAGGGGCTCGAGGACCCAGTACTTC
CASSANRGSRTQYF
>TRBJ2-5|TRBV10-2|TRBD2|NA
TGCGCCAGCAGTGACGGGACTAGCTACCAAGAGACCCAGTACTTC
CASSDGTSYQETQYF
>TRBJ1-4|TRBV7-6|NA|NA
TGTGCCAGCAGCTCGGGAATCGGGGCTAATGAAAAACTGTTTTTT
CASSSGIGANEKLFF
>TRBJ2-5|TRBV4-2|TRBD2|once
TGTGCCAGCAGCCTCCTTAGCGGGGAAGAGACCCAGTACTTC
CASSLLSGEETQYF
>TRBJ2-3|TRBV25-1|NA|NA
TGTGCCATACAGCAATCTAGCACAGATACGCAGTATTTT
CAIQQSSTDTQYF
>TRBJ2-1|TRBV12-3/TRBV12-4|TRBD1|NA
TGTGCCAGCAGTTCCGGGACAGGGGGCTACAATGAGCAGTTCTTC
CASSSGTGGYNEQFF
>TRBJ2-1|TRBV5-1|TRBD2|few
TGCGCCAGCAGCTCGCCGCTAGCGGTTGCCAACAATGAGCAGTTCTTC
CASSSPLAVANNEQFF
>TRBJ2-3|TRBV15|NA|NA
TGTGCCACCAGCAGGGGCAGGGGGGCCGGCACAGATACGCAGTATTTT
CATSRGRGAGTDTQYF